The clone carrying this T cell receptor beta chain was seen repeatedly, ten times or more. Per the germline V gene, CDR1 is ENHRY and CDR2 is SYGVKD. There are 14 residues in the CDR3. With V trimmed by 0 bases and J by 9 bases, 6 bases remained unmatched. In the study's own analysis: Nucleated cell number was recorded as an estimate derived from reference gene primer amplification. The table came from immunoSEQ multiplex PCR; TCRdb's copy has only in-frame clones and leaves some out. V and J calls and clone size are as listed in that table; D and trimming were resolved from the DNA. This table has 110,000 or so clones, less than 85% appearing once. The data derive from a study of blood T cell repertoires in COVID-19. Study summary: Material from acute and convalescent COVID-19 was sourced from the United States, Italy and Spain. The analysed material was cDNA or gDNA that came from T cells, B-cell-depleted T cells, or PBMCs.

The sequencing input was peripheral blood. V gene TRBV10-3 combines with J gene TRBJ1-1; 8 positions match TRBD1. The TCR sequence derives from a man between 50 and 59 years old with acute or convalescent COVID-19. CDR3 residues: CAISESTRTGQAFF. The CDR3 DNA reads as TGTGCCATCAGTGAGTCTACCAGGACAGGGCAAGCTTTCTTT.